This T cell receptor (beta chain) was captured by sequencing in a study of blood T cell repertoires in COVID-19. Overall study: The origin of the acute and convalescent COVID-19 samples was the United States, Italy and Spain. Sample material is recorded as cDNA or gDNA derived from T cells, B-cell-depleted T cells, or PBMCs.

Sequencing used immunoSEQ multiplex PCR; TCRdb keeps in-frame clones, though not all of them. The table records roughly 400,000 clones, approximately 92% of them present only once. Participants, about 18 to 90 years old, spanned some 23 US areas. Recovery meant two consecutive negative NP/OP PCR tests, professional clearance, or resolved symptoms. A few counts support this clone. Germline V gives CDR1 MRHNA, CDR2 SNTAGT. The CDR3 has 14 amino acids. Unmatched junction bases numbered 2, after V lost 5 bases and J lost 1 base. The sample comprised PBMCs or T cells enriched from blood (not recorded which). The genes are TRBV6-4 and TRBJ1-1; 9 bases are a match to TRBD1. The TCR was taken from a man between 25 and 39 years old who had recovered from COVID-19. CDR3 nucleotide sequence: TGTGCCAGCAGTCCGGGACAGGGGAACACTGAAGCTTTCTTT. This gives the protein CASSPGQGNTEAFF.